A selection of T cell receptor beta chains follows, all from one sample in a study of T cells in Graves' hyperthyroidism and ophthalmopathy. MiXCR, run by TCRdb on the multiplex PCR reads, gives a single entry per CDR3 protein. The profile shows hundreds of thousands of distinct CDR3 sequences, roughly 20% of them singletons. The sample was blood. These receptors originate from a man aged 25 to 40 with Graves' ophthalmopathy. The CDR3 runs from the conserved cysteine through the conserved F or W. D genes are given only for firm matches. Rows give clone size only sometimes, using once, few, many, or a class for an expanded clone.

.,TRBJ1-5,TRBV27,TRBD1,CASSDSGGLSSQHF,TGTGCCAGCAGTGATTCAGGGGGCTTGAGTTCCCAGCATTTT
few,TRBJ1-5,TRBV30,.,CAWSYLRGQPQHF,TGTGCCTGGAGCTACCTCCGAGGGCAGCCCCAGCATTTT
few,TRBJ1-1,TRBV10-3,TRBD1,CAISTGAWNTEAFF,TGTGCCATCAGTACAGGGGCCTGGAACACTGAAGCTTTCTTT
many,TRBJ2-3,TRBV7-2,.,CASSAAGADTQYF,TGTGCCAGCAGCGCGGCGGGGGCGGATACGCAGTATTTT
few,TRBJ1-1,TRBV5-1,.,CASSNLGNTEAFF,TGCGCCAGCAGCAATCTGGGGAACACTGAAGCTTTCTTT
few,TRBJ2-3,TRBV27,TRBD2,CASSLAAGVGDTQYF,TGTGCCAGCAGTCTAGCGGCGGGAGTAGGAGATACGCAGTATTTT
.,TRBJ2-1,TRBV7-2,TRBD1,CASSSPGQGINEQFF,TGTGCCAGCAGCTCGCCGGGACAGGGAATCAATGAGCAGTTCTTC
many,TRBJ1-1,TRBV9,.,CASSAGGTGGVTEAFF,TGTGCCAGCAGCGCCGGGGGGACGGGGGGCGTCACTGAAGCTTTCTTT
.,TRBJ2-4,TRBV6-1,.,CASIPDVAKNIQYF,TGTGCCAGCATTCCCGACGTAGCCAAAAACATTCAGTACTTC
few,TRBJ2-7,TRBV9,TRBD2,CASGLGYEQYF,TGTGCCAGTGGACTAGGCTACGAGCAGTACTTC
many,TRBJ2-3,TRBV5-1,.,CASSSTRGSTDTQYF,TGCGCCAGCAGCTCAACCCGCGGAAGCACAGATACGCAGTATTTT
.,TRBJ2-3,TRBV11-2,TRBD1,CASSFGRQGEGTDTQYF,TGTGCCAGCAGCTTCGGTCGACAGGGTGAGGGCACAGATACGCAGTATTTT
.,TRBJ2-1,TRBV24-1,.,CATSDLGGSNEQFF,TGTGCCACCAGTGATTTAGGAGGGTCGAATGAGCAGTTCTTC
few,TRBJ1-2,TRBV30,.,CAWSAQYGGYGYTF,TGTGCCTGGAGTGCACAGTATGGAGGGTATGGCTACACCTTC
few,TRBJ1-3,TRBV5-1,.,CASSLDVYSGNTIYF,TGCGCCAGCAGCTTGGACGTGTACTCTGGAAACACCATATATTTT
.,TRBJ2-3,TRBV13,TRBD2,CASSLTSGSSDTQYF,TGTGCCAGCAGCTTGACTAGCGGGAGTTCAGATACGCAGTATTTT
many,TRBJ1-1,TRBV5-1,.,CASSWMMGDTEAFF,TGCGCCAGCAGCTGGATGATGGGGGACACTGAAGCTTTCTTT
few,TRBJ2-3,TRBV19,.,CASSNLRGHTQYF,TGTGCCAGTAGTAACCTAAGGGGTCATACGCAGTATTTT
.,TRBJ1-1,TRBV30,TRBD1,CAWGPRGQGWSEAFF,TGTGCCTGGGGTCCCCGCGGACAGGGGTGGTCTGAAGCTTTCTTT
.,TRBJ2-3,TRBV4-2,.,CASSQDLADHTDTQYF,TGTGCCAGCAGCCAAGATCTTGCGGATCACACAGATACGCAGTATTTT
many,TRBJ2-7,TRBV2,.,CAILPQGRGSYEQYF,TGTGCCATCCTACCCCAGGGTAGGGGCTCCTACGAGCAGTACTTC
.,TRBJ2-7,TRBV3-1,.,CASSIERASSYEQYF,TGTGCCAGCAGCATAGAGCGGGCTAGCTCCTACGAGCAGTACTTC
.,TRBJ1-5,TRBV6-2/TRBV6-3,TRBD1,CASIPLGTGGQPQHF,TGTGCCAGCATCCCTCTCGGGACAGGGGGCCAGCCCCAGCATTTT
few,TRBJ2-7,TRBV14,.,CASSQPENSYEQYF,TGTGCCAGCAGCCAACCGGAGAACTCCTACGAGCAGTACTTC
few,TRBJ2-7,TRBV2,TRBD2,CASEGLASSYEQYF,TGTGCCAGCGAGGGACTAGCAAGTTCCTACGAGCAGTACTTC
.,TRBJ1-1,TRBV24-1,TRBD1,CATSGGQGVSEAFF,TGTGCCACCAGTGGGGGCCAGGGGGTAAGTGAAGCTTTCTTT
.,TRBJ2-3,TRBV5-8,.,CASSLKVTDTQYF,TGTGCCAGCAGCTTGAAGGTCACAGATACGCAGTATTTT
few,TRBJ2-3,TRBV9,TRBD2,CASSVLASGMDTQYF,TGTGCCAGCAGCGTATTAGCTAGCGGGATGGATACGCAGTATTTT
.,TRBJ2-6,TRBV4-1,.,CASSQEGGARPGANVLTF,TGCGCCAGCAGCCAAGAAGGCGGAGCGCGGCCTGGGGCCAACGTCCTGACTTTC
many,TRBJ1-1,TRBV5-1,TRBD1,CASSLTGTGNTEAFF,TGCGCCAGCAGTCTTACCGGGACAGGGAACACTGAAGCTTTCTTT
few,TRBJ1-2,TRBV20-1,TRBD1,CSARDPGQGNYGYTF,TGCAGTGCTAGAGATCCCGGACAGGGTAACTATGGCTACACCTTC
.,TRBJ2-7,TRBV10-3,.,CAISESGEQYF,TGTGCCATCAGTGAGTCCGGCGAGCAGTACTTC
many,TRBJ2-3,TRBV6-1,TRBD2,CASSRRARETISDGDTQYF,TGTGCCAGCAGTCGAAGGGCGCGGGAGACAATCTCTGATGGAGATACGCAGTATTTT
.,TRBJ1-6,TRBV3-1,TRBD1,CASSQRTGEKSPLHF,TGTGCCAGCAGCCAAAGGACAGGGGAAAAATCACCCCTCCACTTT
.,TRBJ2-1,TRBV6-2/TRBV6-3,.,CAGSGTTGVRNEQFF,TGTGCCGGCAGCGGTACGACGGGAGTACGGAATGAGCAGTTCTTC
many,TRBJ2-7,TRBV13,TRBD2,CASSLETSGSYEQYF,TGTGCCAGCAGCTTAGAGACTAGCGGGAGCTACGAGCAGTACTTC
few,TRBJ1-1,TRBV2,.,CARGSLRAFF,TGTGCCAGGGGATCTCTCCGAGCTTTCTTT
.,TRBJ2-1,TRBV7-9,TRBD1,CAWGTGVNEQFF,TGTGCCTGGGGGACAGGGGTTAATGAGCAGTTCTTC
.,TRBJ1-1,TRBV2,TRBD1,CASRGTGPTEAFF,TGTGCCAGCAGGGGGACAGGGCCCACTGAAGCTTTCTTT
many,TRBJ2-7,TRBV6-1,TRBD1,CASTIFTGVSSYEQYF,TGTGCCAGCACCATATTTACAGGGGTCAGTTCCTACGAGCAGTACTTC